The sequence of this TCR beta chain was determined in a study of spatial heterogeneity in lung cancer. Study-wide points: Tumor T cell coverage was estimated at around 7.4% for alpha and roughly 13% for beta chains. Mutation counts in tumors were tracked by counts of expanded intratumoral alpha and beta TCRs.

Stated time point: sample taken at primary tumor resection. Sequencing of whole RNA from tumor, nontumor lung or frozen PBMC involved no sorting. This clonotype has at least ten counts. Its specificity is unknown. The V segment lost 5 bases and the J segment 6 bases; nucleotides outside the gene matches: 7. Germline V gene lookup returns CDR1 SGHVS and CDR2 FNYEAQ. This CDR3 comprises 14 residues. TCRdb reprocessed the 5' RACE reads via MiXCR and lists one record per CDR3 protein. The sample consists of thousands of distinct CDR3 sequences, about 7% of them appearing once. Specimen: lung tumor tissue, collected at surgery. The chain couples TRBV7-6 to TRBJ2-1, with 7 bases identical to TRBD2. This receptor was taken from a male donor with early-stage non-small cell lung cancer. The CDR3 DNA is TGTGCCAGCAGCACGCGGGGGTCTAGCAATGAGCAGTTCTTC. This codes for CASSTRGSSNEQFF.